The 25 T cell receptor beta chains listed next were all sequenced from one sample in a study of OX40 agonist ivuxolimab in advanced cancers. Clones were read by immunoSEQ multiplex PCR, and TCRdb kept only the in-frame ones, dropping some. The sample has some 83,000 clones, 84% seen once. The starting material was CD4+ or CD8+ T cells sorted from blood, obtained in a trial of the OX40 agonist ivuxolimab. The receptors come from an adult with an advanced solid tumor such as melanoma, head and neck, liver or kidney cancer.

This clone was counted only a few times. This chain uses TRBV19 with TRBJ2-1, with TRBD2 matching 16 bases. The CDR3 is made up of 15 amino acids. Trimming removed 7 bases from V and 7 bases from J; junction bases left unmatched: 4. CDR1 and CDR2 (germline): LNHDA, SQIVND (reference sequence). The CDR3: CASKGTSGGVNEQFF. The CDR3 coding sequence is TGTGCCAGTAAGGGGACTAGCGGGGGGGTTAATGAGCAGTTCTTC.

The chain carries TRBV19 and TRBJ1-3; 7 nucleotides align to TRBD1. Germline loops: CDR1 LNHDA, CDR2 SQIVND (reference sequence). With V trimmed by 9 bases and J by 7 bases, 12 bases remained unmatched. The CDR3 covers 14 residues. CDR3 sequence reads: CASLDTGAWNTIYF. The DNA for the CDR3 is TGTGCCAGCCTGGACACAGGGGCCTGGAACACCATATATTTT.

The gene calls are TRBV30 and TRBJ2-3; D is perhaps TRBD2 (6 bases). Trimming pared 4 bases from V and 1 base from J, leaving 9 bases between. Germline V gene data show CDR1 as GTSNPN and CDR2 as SVGIG (reference sequence). CDR3 length: 13 amino acids. CDR3 residues: CAWTSGGTDTQYF. CDR3 DNA: TGTGCCTGGACCTCGGGAGGCACAGATACGCAGTATTTT. The variable domain in full, with the rest retrieved from reference TRBV30 and TRBJ2-3, is SQTIHQWPATLVQPVGSPLSLECTVEGTSNPNLYWYRQAAGRGLQLLFYSVGIGQISSEVPQNLSASRPQDRQFILSSKKLLLSDSGFYLCAWTSGGTDTQYFGPGTRLTVL.

This chain joins TRBV5-6 and TRBJ1-3; 7 bases match TRBD1. V lost 5 bases and J lost 1; bases outside the gene matches: 3. Germline CDR1 reads SGHDT; CDR2 reads YYEEEE. CDR3 length equals 14 residues. The CDR3 bases are TGTGCCAGCAGTCGACAGGGTTCTGGAAACACCATATATTTT. This translates into CASSRQGSGNTIYF.

The chain employs TRBV5-1 and TRBJ2-7; TRBD1 or TRBD2 may be the D gene (6 bases each). CDR3 length: 16 amino acids. Trimming stripped 3 bases from V and 2 bases from J, with 18 bases between. The germline V gene encodes CDR1 SGHRS and CDR2 YFSETQ. The CDR3 spells CASSSPGTRLAYEQYF. In nucleotides, the CDR3 is TGCGCCAGCAGCTCGCCCGGGACACGACTAGCCTACGAGCAGTACTTC.

The CDR3 DNA is TGTGCCAGCAGCCCCCGGGTCGTTGACACAGATACGCAGTATTTT. Translated, it gives CASSPRVVDTDTQYF. This rearrangement joins TRBV9 to TRBJ2-3; no reliable D call. The germline V and J ends were trimmed by 4 bases and 2 bases, with 14 bases remaining between them. The CDR3 sequence is 15 residues long. Germline CDR1 and CDR2: SGDLS and YYNGEE.

V gene TRBV4-2 combines with J gene TRBJ2-7, with TRBD2 matching 8 bases. Trimming took 0 bases from V and 3 from J; bases not matched to a gene: 13. Germline V gene sequence: CDR1 LGHNA, CDR2 YNFKEQ. The CDR3 is made up of 18 amino acids. CDR3 region: CASSQETGTGTRNYEQYF. The CDR3 DNA follows: TGTGCCAGCAGCCAAGAAACAGGGACCGGGACTAGGAACTACGAGCAGTACTTC.

The gene calls are TRBV19 and TRBJ1-3; a possible D gene is TRBD1 (6 bases). Germline V gene lookup returns CDR1 LNHDA and CDR2 SQIVND (reference sequence). V lost 0 bases to trimming and J lost 0 bases, with 15 bases between them. The length of the CDR3 is 18 residues. CDR3 sequence (DNA): TGTGCCAGTAGTATAGAGGGCAGGGGTAGGGGCTCTGGAAACACCATATATTTT. As protein: CASSIEGRGRGSGNTIYF.

V usage is TRBV19 and J usage is TRBJ2-7, with TRBD2 matching 7 bases. This CDR3 spans 15 amino acids. Trimming at V came to 5 bases and at J to 2 bases, leaving 9 bases not matched to a gene. The germline gives CDR1 LNHDA, CDR2 SQIVND (reference sequence). CDR3 in amino acids: CASSPLAGRAYEQYF. The CDR3 bases are TGTGCCAGTAGTCCCCTTGCGGGGAGGGCCTACGAGCAGTACTTC.

The sample holds many counts of this clone. The chain uses TRBV6-1 and TRBJ1-4; D uncertain. V was clipped by 3 bases and J by 8 bases, with 7 bases between them. This CDR3 region has 12 residues. Germline CDR1 MNHNS, CDR2 SASEGT. This CDR3 is CASSDPEEKLFF. DNA of the CDR3: TGTGCCAGCAGTGACCCCGAGGAAAAACTGTTTTTT.

This sequence joins TRBV6-5 and TRBJ1-2; TRBD1 is a possible D gene (5 bases). V lost 5 bases, J lost 5 bases, and 9 bases lay in between. Germline V gene lookup returns CDR1 MNHEY and CDR2 SVGAGI. The CDR3 length is 12 residues. In DNA form, the CDR3 reads TGTGCCAGCAGTCCCGACAGATATGGCTACACCTTC. Its protein product is CASSPDRYGYTF.

V is TRBV27 and J is TRBJ1-2; D gene ambiguous. V was clipped by 7 bases and J by 6 bases, with 6 bases between them. The CDR3 is 10 amino acids. CDR1 and CDR2 from the germline V gene are MNHEY and SMNVEV (reference sequence). CDR3 loop: CASTRDGYTF. CDR3 sequence (DNA): TGTGCCAGCACTCGAGATGGCTACACCTTC.

This chain's CDR3 is CASSTAGAPNTGELFF. For the CDR3, the DNA is TGTGCCAGTAGTACAGCGGGGGCCCCTAACACCGGGGAGCTGTTTTTT. This chain connects TRBV19 to TRBJ2-2, with TRBD2 identical over 8 bases. CDR1 is LNHDA, CDR2 SQIVND, per germline (reference sequence). Trimming removed 4 bases from V and 2 bases from J; junction bases left unmatched: 6. The CDR3 spans 16 residues.

The CDR3: CASSLRQLNEKLFF. DNA for the CDR3: TGTGCCAGCAGCCTTCGACAGCTTAATGAAAAACTGTTTTTT. The chain recombines TRBV13 with TRBJ1-4; the D gene is possibly TRBD1 (5 bases). The germline V and J ends were trimmed by 5 bases and 4 bases, with 11 bases remaining between them. This CDR3 has 14 amino acids. CDR1 is PRHDT and CDR2 is FYEKMQ in the germline V gene (reference sequence).

This clone came up many times. The chain's CDR3 is CASSAGLSYEQYF. The CDR3 coding sequence is TGTGCCAGCAGTGCAGGACTGTCCTACGAGCAGTACTTC. J is TRBJ2-7 and V is TRBV6-1, with TRBD2 as a possible D gene (5 bases). The CDR3 is 13 amino acids. Trimming took 4 bases from V and 1 from J, leaving 8 bases between them. Per germline, CDR1 MNHNS and CDR2 SASEGT.

V is TRBV4-1 and J is TRBJ2-2, with D unclear. With 4 bases removed from V and 4 bases from J, the gap between germline ends came to 10 bases. Germline lookup yields CDR1 MGHRA and CDR2 YSYEKL. CDR3 length: 14 amino acids. CDR3 sequence: CASSLKDGTGELFF. For the CDR3, the DNA is TGCGCCAGCAGCCTAAAGGACGGCACCGGGGAGCTGTTTTTT.

The rearrangement links TRBV6-1 to TRBJ1-1; a weak D match, TRBD1 (6 bases). The germline gives CDR1 MNHNS, CDR2 SASEGT. V lost 5 bases to trimming and J lost 4 bases, with 17 bases between them. The CDR3 is 15 amino acids. The CDR3 DNA sequence: TGTGCCAGCAGTCGAATTCCCAGGGGAATCACTGAAGCTTTCTTT. Its translation is CASSRIPRGITEAFF.

The rearrangement links TRBV5-1 to TRBJ2-5; unclear D gene. Germline V CDR1 and CDR2: SGHRS, YFSETQ. V was clipped by 6 bases and J by 3 bases, with 15 bases between them. The CDR3 length is 14 residues. In DNA form, the CDR3 reads TGCGCCAGCAAAGTGGGCCAGGCCGAAGAGACCCAGTACTTC. This sequence encodes CASKVGQAEETQYF. Variable domain in full (rest from reference TRBV5-1 and TRBJ2-5): KAGVTQTPRYLIKTRGQQVTLSCSPISGHRSVSWYQQTPGQGLQFLFEYFSETQRNKGNFPGRFSGRQFSNSRSEMNVSTLELGDSALYLCASKVGQAEETQYFGPGTRLLVL.

Written as DNA, the CDR3 is TGTGCCTGGAGTAATCCCGACAGCGCAACTAATGAAAAACTGTTTTTT. This translates into CAWSNPDSATNEKLFF. The genes are TRBV30 and TRBJ1-4; D is perhaps TRBD1 (5 bases). The CDR3 is made up of 16 amino acids. Trimming left V 2 bases short and J 0 bases short, with 13 bases between. Per germline, CDR1 GTSNPN and CDR2 SVGIG (reference sequence).

This clone has only one observation. The chain links TRBV27 to TRBJ2-5, with no clear D. This CDR3 is built from 15 residues. Germline V gene sequence: CDR1 MNHEY, CDR2 SMNVEV (reference sequence). V gave up 0 bases and J gave up 2 bases, with 10 bases separating them. In nucleotides, the CDR3 is TGTGCCAGCAGTTTATCGGCAGGAACTCAAGAGACCCAGTACTTC. This encodes CASSLSAGTQETQYF.

The chain joins TRBV14 to TRBJ2-7; 8 bases map to TRBD1. Germline V lookup: CDR1 SGHDN, CDR2 FVKESK. V was pared by 1 base and J by 2 bases, with 4 bases of the junction left unmatched. This CDR3 has 15 residues. The CDR3 nucleotides are TGTGCCAGCAGCCAAGCTGGACAGGGTCCCTACGAGCAGTACTTC. Protein product: CASSQAGQGPYEQYF.

The V and J genes are TRBV11-3 and TRBJ1-1; D unresolved. This CDR3 region has 15 residues. Trimming shortened V by 5 bases and J by 0 bases, and 13 bases separated the two germline ends. CDR1 and CDR2 (germline): SGHNT, YENEEA. The CDR3 region has the DNA TGTGCCAGCAGCGGGAGCGGAATGATGAACACTGAAGCTTTCTTT. Residues: CASSGSGMMNTEAFF.

The chain employs TRBV11-3 and TRBJ1-4; D is perhaps TRBD1 (6 bases). Trimming pared 1 base from V and 6 bases from J, leaving 18 bases between. CDR3 length equals 17 residues. Germline V lookup: CDR1 SGHNT, CDR2 YENEEA. The CDR3 DNA sequence: TGTGCCAGCAGCTTAGTCTCTTTCGGGACAACGGATGAAAAACTGTTTTTT. Residues: CASSLVSFGTTDEKLFF.

V gene TRBV19 combines with J gene TRBJ2-1; 10 nucleotides agree with TRBD2. Germline-derived CDR1 and CDR2 are LNHDA and SQIVND (reference sequence). The CDR3 is made up of 13 amino acids. V shed 8 bases, J shed 5 bases, and the junction held 3 bases outside the gene matches. DNA for the CDR3: TGTGCCAGTTCTAGCGGGAGTAACAATGAGCAGTTCTTC. Translating gives CASSSGSNNEQFF. Combining the CDR3 with reference TRBV19 and TRBJ2-1 gives the whole variable domain DGGITQSPKYLFRKEGQNVTLSCEQNLNHDAMYWYRQDPGQGLRLIYYSQIVNDFQKGDIAEGYSVSREKKESFPLTVTSAQKNPTAFYLCASSSGSNNEQFFGPGTRLTVL.

The chain joins TRBV2 to TRBJ1-5; possible D gene TRBD1, 5 bases. Trimming cost V 3 bases and J 6 bases, with 15 bases left between them. Germline assignment: CDR1 SNHLY and CDR2 FYNNEI. The length of the CDR3 is 15 residues. The CDR3, as DNA: TGTGCCAGCAGTGAGGGCAGGGTACGTTCTCAGCCCCAGCATTTT. Translated, it gives CASSEGRVRSQPQHF.